Listed here are 32 T cell receptor beta chains from one sample, sequenced in a study of pediatric ulcerative colitis. Rectal tissue came from one to two pinch biopsies taken at colonoscopy. The method was immunoSEQ multiplex PCR; TCRdb's version includes in-frame clones alone and lacks a portion of them. The sample carries 36,000 or so clones, 55% to 85% recorded once. Material: gut tissue. These receptors were obtained from a boy younger than 18 with moderate ulcerative colitis.

The rearrangement joins TRBV5-4 to TRBJ1-3, with 7 nucleotides matching TRBD1. Unmatched junction bases numbered 7, after V lost 2 bases and J lost 8 bases. Germline CDR1 and CDR2: SGHNT and YYREEE (reference sequence). CDR3 length: 14 amino acids. The CDR3 sequence is CASSFQQGKDTIYF. DNA for the CDR3: TGTGCCAGCAGCTTTCAACAGGGGAAGGACACCATATATTTT.

CDR3 sequence (DNA): TGTGCCAGCACCGTAGGGACAGGGGGGGCGTTTGATGGCTACACCTTC. It is translated as CASTVGTGGAFDGYTF. V is TRBV7-9 and J is TRBJ1-2; 11 bases match TRBD1. The CDR3 is 16 amino acids. Germline CDR1 SEHNR, CDR2 FQNEAQ (reference sequence). With 7 bases clipped from V and 6 bases from J, the junction kept 13 bases outside the gene matches. Filled out from reference TRBV7-9 and TRBJ1-2, the complete variable domain reads DTGVSQNPRHKITKRGQNVTFRCDPISEHNRLYWYRQTLGQGPEFLTYFQNEAQLEKSRLLSDRFSAERPKGSFSTLEIQRTEQGDSAMYLCASTVGTGGAFDGYTFGSGTRLTVV.

V is TRBV19 and J is TRBJ1-2, with a possible D match to TRBD1 (5 bases). The V gene lost 0 bases and the J gene lost 2 bases, with 7 bases spanning the gap. Germline CDR1 reads LNHDA; CDR2 reads SQIVND (reference sequence). This CDR3 is built from 14 residues. CDR3 in DNA: TGTGCCAGTAGTATAGACAGGGTGAACTATGGCTACACCTTC. Translation: CASSIDRVNYGYTF.

This clone has more than one count but fewer than ten. The chain joins TRBV28 to TRBJ1-5; 9 bases are shared with TRBD1. Germline CDR1 and CDR2: MDHEN and SYDVKM. This CDR3 is 16 amino acids long. The J segment lost 6 bases and the V segment lost 4 bases, leaving 10 bases of the junction unmatched. The CDR3 DNA follows: TGTGCCAGCAGTTCGCCGGGACAGGGAGAGGTTCAGCCCCAGCATTTT. Amino acid sequence: CASSSPGQGEVQPQHF.

The chain combines TRBV5-1 with TRBJ2-1, with 16 bases identical to TRBD2. V lost 3 bases to trimming and J lost 8 bases; unmatched junction nucleotides: 11. Germline V gene data show CDR1 as SGHRS and CDR2 as YFSETQ. This CDR3 has 18 amino acids. The CDR3 is CASSWGLAGGPTSYEQFF. In DNA form, the CDR3 reads TGCGCCAGCAGCTGGGGACTAGCGGGAGGGCCAACGTCCTATGAGCAGTTCTTC.

The chain recombines TRBV6-5 with TRBJ1-4, with 7 nucleotides matching TRBD1. The V gene's germline CDR1 is MNHEY and CDR2 SVGAGI. Trimming cost V 6 bases and J 8 bases; bases outside gene matches: 3. This CDR3 is built from 12 residues. Here the CDR3 reads CASRRQGEKLFF. CDR3 DNA sequence: TGTGCCAGCAGACGACAGGGCGAAAAACTGTTTTTT.

The gene calls are TRBV5-6 and TRBJ1-2; D not resolved. Germline CDR1 SGHDT, CDR2 YYEEEE. The CDR3 consists of 12 residues. V was shortened by 5 bases and J by 8 bases, with 13 bases between the two germline ends. The CDR3 protein is CASRPSGAGYTF. The CDR3 coding sequence is TGTGCCAGCAGACCGAGTGGTGCGGGCTACACCTTC.

The rearrangement uses TRBV6-6 and TRBJ2-7, with 11 bases identical to TRBD1. After removal of 7 bases from V and 1 base from J, the junction contained 3 bases not matched to a gene. The length of the CDR3 is 14 residues. Per the germline V gene, CDR1 is MNHNY and CDR2 is SVGAGI (reference sequence). Here the CDR3 reads CASTGQGASYEQYF. CDR3 DNA sequence: TGTGCCAGCACCGGACAGGGGGCATCCTACGAGCAGTACTTC.

The chain uses TRBV7-9 and TRBJ2-5; D gene ambiguous. V was trimmed by 6 bases and J by 2 bases, leaving 16 bases between them. Germline-derived CDR1 and CDR2 are SEHNR and FQNEAQ (reference sequence). This CDR3 has 15 residues. For the CDR3, the DNA is TGTGCCAGCAGTGATTTAAACAGAGATCAAGAGACCCAGTACTTC. Residues: CASSDLNRDQETQYF.

This clone appeared once. This chain joins TRBV18 and TRBJ2-3; D is undetermined. The CDR3 is 14 residues long. The germline V gene has CDR1 KGHSH and CDR2 LQKENI. V was clipped by 1 base and J by 0 bases, with 5 bases between them. The CDR3 sequence is CASSPRLSTDTQYF. The DNA of the CDR3 is TGTGCCAGCTCACCACGGCTCAGCACAGATACGCAGTATTTT.

The chain couples TRBV7-6 to TRBJ1-1; a weak D match, TRBD1 (6 bases). Trimming took 5 bases from V and 0 from J, leaving 13 bases between them. The germline V gene encodes CDR1 SGHVS and CDR2 FNYEAQ. The CDR3 sequence is 15 residues long. The CDR3 protein is CASSPWGHMNTEAFF. Here the CDR3 DNA reads TGTGCCAGCAGCCCCTGGGGACATATGAACACTGAAGCTTTCTTT.

The chain carries TRBV6-1 and TRBJ2-5, with 10 bases aligning to TRBD2. V shed 8 bases, J shed 5 bases, and the junction held 8 bases outside the gene matches. The germline gives CDR1 MNHNS, CDR2 SASEGT. The CDR3 is 14 amino acids. CDR3: CASRVGTSVETQYF. The CDR3 DNA is TGTGCCAGCCGCGTCGGGACTAGCGTCGAGACCCAGTACTTC.

The CDR3 is CASSSTGGSYEQYF. CDR3 nucleotides: TGTGCCAGCAGCTCAACAGGGGGCAGCTACGAGCAGTACTTC. The chain recombines TRBV11-2 with TRBJ2-7, with 9 bases aligning to TRBD1. This CDR3 has 14 amino acids. J lost 3 bases, V lost 4 bases, and 4 bases had no gene match. Per the germline V gene, CDR1 is SGHAT and CDR2 is FQNNGV.

This rearrangement joins TRBV6-1 to TRBJ1-2; D is uncertain. The CDR3 is made up of 14 amino acids. The ends were cut back, 4 bases at V and 8 bases at J, with 17 bases in the middle. Germline V gives CDR1 MNHNS, CDR2 SASEGT. The CDR3: CASSAMDGLGGYTF. The CDR3 nucleotides read TGTGCCAGCAGTGCGATGGACGGCTTGGGGGGCTACACCTTC.

V is TRBV7-9 and J is TRBJ2-2; D not certain. The CDR3 length is 13 residues. Trimming pared 7 bases from V and 0 bases from J, leaving 6 bases between. Germline-derived CDR1 and CDR2 are SEHNR and FQNEAQ (reference sequence). CDR3 in amino acids: CASTASNTGELFF. Written as DNA, the CDR3 is TGTGCCAGCACGGCCTCGAACACCGGGGAGCTGTTTTTT.

The chain employs TRBV28 and TRBJ2-2, with a tentative D call TRBD2 (5 bases). The germline V and J ends were trimmed by 3 bases and 3 bases, with 11 bases remaining between them. This CDR3 has 15 amino acids. Germline V lookup: CDR1 MDHEN, CDR2 SYDVKM. This CDR3 reads CASSFISGDTGELFF. In DNA form, the CDR3 reads TGTGCCAGCAGTTTTATCAGCGGCGACACCGGGGAGCTGTTTTTT.

The rearrangement joins TRBV28 to TRBJ1-2, with 7 bases matching TRBD1. Germline V lookup: CDR1 MDHEN, CDR2 SYDVKM. V gave up 6 bases and J gave up 7 bases; unmatched junction bases: 5. The CDR3 consists of 12 residues. The CDR3 DNA sequence: TGTGCCAGCAGCCGACAGGGTCTTGGCTACACCTTC. Its translation is CASSRQGLGYTF.

This clone was detected only a few times. CDR3 DNA: TGTGCCAGCAGCCAAGGTGGAGCGGGGGGGCCTTCAGATACGCAGTATTTT. Protein sequence: CASSQGGAGGPSDTQYF. The V gene is TRBV4-2, the J gene TRBJ2-3; the match to TRBD2 covers 10 bases. V shed 1 base and J 4 bases; nucleotides not matched to a gene: 8. Germline V gene lookup returns CDR1 LGHNA and CDR2 YNFKEQ. This CDR3 is 17 amino acids long.

The sample holds one count of this clone. The rearrangement links TRBV28 to TRBJ1-1; D uncertain. V was pared by 3 bases and J by 2 bases, with 19 bases between. This CDR3 comprises 17 residues. The germline gives CDR1 MDHEN, CDR2 SYDVKM. The CDR3 DNA reads TGTGCCAGCAGTTTGCCAATTTTGCGGAGGCCTAACACTGAAGCTTTCTTT. Protein: CASSLPILRRPNTEAFF.

The genes are TRBV5-1 and TRBJ2-7, with D maybe TRBD2 (6 bases). CDR1 is SGHRS and CDR2 is YFSETQ in the germline V gene. This CDR3 comprises 17 residues. Trimming removed 0 bases at V and 2 bases at J, with 18 bases between. The CDR3 bases are TGCGCCAGCAGCTTGGCCACAGGAGACGGGAGCGCCTACGAGCAGTACTTC. Translating gives CASSLATGDGSAYEQYF.

This rearrangement joins TRBV19 to TRBJ1-5; D remains ambiguous. From germline, CDR1 is LNHDA and CDR2 SQIVND (reference sequence). This CDR3 spans 15 amino acids. The V and J ends lost 1 base and 11 bases respectively, with 18 bases between them. The CDR3 DNA sequence: TGTGCCAGTAGTATAGCGGGTTTTTCTTTTTCAGCCCAGCATTTT. Protein product: CASSIAGFSFSAQHF.

The chain carries TRBV2 and TRBJ2-7; 7 nucleotides line up with TRBD1. The germline V gene encodes CDR1 SNHLY and CDR2 FYNNEI. V lost 8 bases and J lost 1; bases outside the gene matches: 8. This CDR3 region has 14 residues. The CDR3, as DNA: TGTGCCAGCTCCGCCGGGACAGATTCCTACGAGCAGTACTTC. Its protein product is CASSAGTDSYEQYF.

The chain has TRBV23-1 and TRBJ2-1; D unclear. TRBV23-1 is an ORF, with its function uncertain. This CDR3 spans 11 amino acids. V lost 8 bases and J 6 bases, leaving 8 bases between the germline ends. CDR3 residues: CASRVSNEQFF. Here the CDR3 DNA reads TGCGCCAGCCGGGTTAGCAATGAGCAGTTCTTC.

In this sample, this clone turned up once. This chain joins TRBV28 and TRBJ2-2, with a tentative D call TRBD2 (5 bases). Per germline, CDR1 MDHEN and CDR2 SYDVKM. The CDR3 runs 15 residues. The V and J ends lost 3 bases and 7 bases respectively, with 15 bases between them. The CDR3: CASSFVLSSGGELFF. Here the CDR3 DNA reads TGTGCCAGCAGTTTCGTCCTTAGCAGCGGCGGGGAGCTGTTTTTT. The full variable domain, in which reference TRBV28 and TRBJ2-2 provide the parts outside the CDR3, is DVKVTQSSRYLVKRTGEKVFLECVQDMDHENMFWYRQDPGLGLRLIYFSYDVKMKEKGDIPEGYSVSREKKERFSLILESASTNQTSMYLCASSFVLSSGGELFFGEGSRLTVL.

The chain is built from TRBV7-9 and TRBJ2-3, with 9 bases that match TRBD1. The CDR3 extends over 15 amino acids. Germline V gene data show CDR1 as SEHNR and CDR2 as FQNEAQ (reference sequence). Trimming cost V 5 bases and J 4 bases; bases outside gene matches: 7. The CDR3 DNA reads TGTGCCAGCAGCCAAACAGGGGGCGAGGCAGATACGCAGTATTTT. Protein: CASSQTGGEADTQYF.

This rearrangement joins TRBV10-1 to TRBJ1-1, with TRBD1 matching 8 bases. CDR1 is WNHNN, CDR2 SYGVQD, per germline (reference sequence). The CDR3 covers 12 residues. V lost 10 bases and J lost 1; bases outside the gene matches: 2. Here the CDR3 reads CAIGQGNTEAFF. CDR3 DNA: TGCGCCATTGGACAGGGGAACACTGAAGCTTTCTTT.

The CDR3 DNA is TGTGCCAGCAGCGACCGGGGGGGCGCGAACACTGAAGCTTTCTTT. It specifies CASSDRGGANTEAFF. The J gene is TRBJ1-1, the V gene TRBV7-2; perhaps TRBD1 as D (6 bases). V lost 5 bases to trimming and J lost 1 base, with 14 bases between them. The CDR3 has 15 residues. Germline CDR1 SGHTA, CDR2 FQGNSA.

The chain recombines TRBV7-9 with TRBJ2-3, with D perhaps being TRBD1 or TRBD2 (5 bases each). V lost 5 bases, J lost 4 bases, and 22 bases lay in between. Germline CDR1 SEHNR, CDR2 FQNEAQ (reference sequence). This CDR3 region has 17 residues. CDR3 sequence reads: CASSTRLGTRGADTQYF. The CDR3 DNA is TGTGCCAGCAGCACACGCCTAGGGACGAGGGGAGCAGATACGCAGTATTTT.

The chain couples TRBV4-1 to TRBJ2-1, with D hard to call. The CDR3 runs to 15 residues. The germline CDR1 and CDR2 sequences are MGHRA and YSYEKL. The V end lost 1 base, the J end lost 5 bases, and 12 bases lay between the germline ends. CDR3 sequence: CASSQAQRADNEQFF. Written as DNA, the CDR3 is TGCGCCAGCAGCCAAGCTCAACGGGCGGACAATGAGCAGTTCTTC.

The V gene is TRBV19, the J gene TRBJ1-5; possibly TRBD1 for D (5 bases). V gave up 5 bases and J gave up 4 bases, with 12 bases separating them. This CDR3 is built from 14 residues. Germline lookup yields CDR1 LNHDA and CDR2 SQIVND (reference sequence). The CDR3: CASSASRGNQPQHF. The CDR3 coding sequence is TGTGCCAGTAGTGCCTCGCGGGGGAATCAGCCCCAGCATTTT.

The V and J genes are TRBV19 and TRBJ2-1; weak D call: TRBD1 (5 bases). Germline CDR1 is LNHDA and CDR2 is SQIVND (reference sequence). The CDR3 is made up of 15 amino acids. Trimming left V 4 bases short and J 2 bases short, with 12 bases between. CDR3 in amino acids: CASSRTQGPYNEQFF. The CDR3, as DNA: TGTGCCAGTAGTAGAACGCAGGGTCCCTACAATGAGCAGTTCTTC.

The chain is built from TRBV6-5 and TRBJ2-1; 8 nucleotides agree with TRBD2. Trimming removed 0 bases from V and 8 bases from J; junction bases left unmatched: 3. The V gene's germline CDR1 is MNHEY and CDR2 SVGAGI. The CDR3 has 14 amino acids. The CDR3 reads CASSYSGLGHEQFF. The CDR3, as DNA: TGTGCCAGCAGTTACTCGGGACTAGGCCATGAGCAGTTCTTC.